What follows are 10 T cell receptor beta chains derived from one specimen sequenced in a study of blood T cell repertoires in COVID-19. Clones were sequenced by immunoSEQ multiplex PCR, and TCRdb holds only the in-frame ones, with some missing. The sample includes around 77,000 clones, 90% of them seen just once. Sequenced input: peripheral blood. Receptors originate from a woman of 80 years or more with active or convalescent COVID-19.

The DNA of the CDR3 is TGTGCCAGCAGCCAGGGACTAGCGGGGGGGCCAACAGATACGCAGTATTTT. This translates into CASSQGLAGGPTDTQYF. The chain has TRBV3-1 (or the pseudogene TRBV3-2) and TRBJ2-3; 16 positions match TRBD2. Germline values: CDR1 LGHDT, CDR2 YNNKEL (reference sequence). Losses at the gene ends were 3 bases for V and 3 bases for J; bases not matched to a gene: 3. This CDR3 has 17 residues.

CDR3 region: CAWKAGTGKTEAFF. DNA of the CDR3: TGTGCCTGGAAAGCCGGGACAGGGAAGACTGAAGCTTTCTTT. This chain connects TRBV30 to TRBJ1-1; 9 nucleotides line up with TRBD1. The CDR3 sequence is 14 residues long. Trimming took 4 bases from V and 5 from J; bases not matched to a gene: 8. Germline CDR1 is GTSNPN and CDR2 is SVGIG (reference sequence).

The chain employs TRBV28 and TRBJ1-4, with TRBD1 matching over 7 bases. CDR1 and CDR2 (germline): MDHEN, SYDVKM. The CDR3 covers 14 residues. Trimming at V came to 4 bases and at J to 5 bases, leaving 4 bases not matched to a gene. The CDR3 DNA is TGTGCCAGCAGTTCCCAGGGGGGAAATGAAAAACTGTTTTTT. It translates to CASSSQGGNEKLFF.

The rearrangement links TRBV2 to TRBJ1-6, with TRBD1 identical over 9 bases. Looked up from germline, CDR1 is SNHLY and CDR2 is FYNNEI. With V trimmed by 6 bases and J by 7 bases, 7 bases remained unmatched. CDR3 length: 15 amino acids. CDR3 protein: CASSLLGTGNSPLHF. As DNA, the CDR3 is TGTGCCAGCAGCCTCTTAGGGACAGGGAATTCACCCCTCCACTTT.

The J gene is TRBJ2-2, the V gene TRBV7-3; TRBD1 matches 9 bases. The CDR3 totals 15 residues. V gave up 1 base and J gave up 7 bases; unmatched junction bases: 4. Per the germline V gene, CDR1 is SGHTA and CDR2 is FQGTGA. CDR3 bases: TGTGCCAGCAGCTTAAGAGGGACAGGGAACGGGGAGCTGTTTTTT. It yields the protein CASSLRGTGNGELFF.

The chain carries TRBV27 and TRBJ1-4, with TRBD1 identical over 10 bases. This CDR3 spans 16 amino acids. Germline CDR1 MNHEY, CDR2 SMNVEV (reference sequence). Germline trimming cut 4 bases from V and 5 bases from J; bases unmatched to any gene: 7. The CDR3 nucleotides are TGTGCCAGCAGTTATACTCCGGGACAGGGGAATGAAAAACTGTTTTTT. Translating it yields CASSYTPGQGNEKLFF.

V usage is TRBV6-4 and J usage is TRBJ1-4; D uncertain. The CDR3 covers 12 residues. Per the germline V gene, CDR1 is MRHNA and CDR2 is SNTAGT. Between the trimmed V and J ends, which lost 0 bases and 10 bases, there was a span of 6 bases. CDR3 in DNA: TGTGCCAGCAGTGACTCCGGAGGAAAACTGTTTTTT. This gives the protein CASSDSGGKLFF.

The chain uses TRBV7-9 and TRBJ2-2; D is uncertain. Germline V CDR1 and CDR2: SEHNR, FQNEAQ (reference sequence). The CDR3 sequence is 12 residues long. V was shortened by 4 bases and J by 4 bases, with 4 bases between the two germline ends. The CDR3 region has the DNA TGTGCCAGCAGCTCGGGCACCGGGGAGCTGTTTTTT. Translation gives CASSSGTGELFF.

This chain joins TRBV20-1 and TRBJ1-1; D gene ambiguous. The length of the CDR3 is 14 residues. The ends were cut back, 3 bases at V and 3 bases at J, with 14 bases in the middle. The germline CDR1 and CDR2 sequences are DFQATT and SNEGSKA (reference sequence). CDR3 region: CSASFRLGDTEAFF. In nucleotides, the CDR3 is TGCAGTGCTAGTTTTCGGCTCGGAGACACTGAAGCTTTCTTT.

The rearrangement joins TRBV7-9 to TRBJ2-2, with 13 bases aligning to TRBD2. CDR3 length equals 16 residues. Trimming removed 7 bases from V and 5 bases from J; junction bases left unmatched: 7. Germline CDR1 SEHNR, CDR2 FQNEAQ (reference sequence). In DNA form, the CDR3 reads TGTGCCAGCACTGATCCGGGACTAGCGGGGACCGGGGAGCTGTTTTTT. This gives the protein CASTDPGLAGTGELFF. Together with reference TRBV7-9 and TRBJ2-2, the CDR3 gives the full variable domain: DTGVSQNPRHKITKRGQNVTFRCDPISEHNRLYWYRQTLGQGPEFLTYFQNEAQLEKSRLLSDRFSAERPKGSFSTLEIQRTEQGDSAMYLCASTDPGLAGTGELFFGEGSRLTVL.